The 11 T cell receptor beta chains listed next were all sequenced from one sample in a study of blood T cell repertoires in COVID-19. Data came from immunoSEQ multiplex PCR; TCRdb stores just in-frame clones and leaves some out. The sample has almost 200,000 clones, around 89% seen once; the top ten hold roughly 8.1%. The sample was PBMCs or T cells enriched from blood (not recorded which). The receptors derive from a woman aged 18-29 years who had recovered from COVID-19.

The chain uses TRBV30 and TRBJ1-5, with TRBD1 as a possible D gene (6 bases). The germline V gene encodes CDR1 GTSNPN and CDR2 SVGIG (reference sequence). V lost 1 base, J lost 5 bases, and 15 bases lay in between. This CDR3 comprises 15 residues. The CDR3 sequence is CAWSGTGMGDQPQHF. The CDR3 DNA follows: TGTGCCTGGAGTGGAACAGGGATGGGTGATCAGCCCCAGCATTTT.

The rearrangement joins TRBV6-1 to TRBJ1-2; D is perhaps TRBD1 (5 bases). Germline loops: CDR1 MNHNS, CDR2 SASEGT. This CDR3 has 13 amino acids. With 1 base removed from V and 8 bases from J, the gap between germline ends came to 11 bases. The CDR3 coding sequence is TGTGCCAGCAGTGAAGGCAGGGTCGGCGGCTACACCTTC. Encoded protein: CASSEGRVGGYTF.

The genes are TRBV27 and TRBJ2-2; D not certain. The CDR3 loop spans 14 amino acids. Germline loops: CDR1 MNHEY, CDR2 SMNVEV (reference sequence). V lost 8 bases and J lost 4, with 14 bases in between. CDR3 loop: CASQTVPSTGELFF. The CDR3 nucleotides are TGTGCCAGCCAAACCGTCCCGAGCACCGGGGAGCTGTTTTTT.

This clone is a singleton in its sample. This chain uses TRBV25-1 with TRBJ2-5; D is perhaps TRBD2 (6 bases). The CDR3 runs 13 residues. Per germline, CDR1 MGHDK and CDR2 SYGVNS. Deletions cut 4 bases from V and 7 bases from J, with 13 bases between. This chain's CDR3 is CASSVRGSGTQYF. The CDR3 DNA reads TGTGCCAGCAGTGTACGGGGGTCCGGGACCCAGTACTTC. The full variable domain, rest sourced from reference TRBV25-1 and TRBJ2-5, is EADIYQTPRYLVIGTGKKITLECSQTMGHDKMYWYQQDPGMELHLIHYSYGVNSTEKGDLSSESTVSRIRTEHFPLTLESARPSHTSQYLCASSVRGSGTQYFGPGTRLLVL.

This chain connects TRBV2 to TRBJ1-5; D might be TRBD1 (5 bases). Germline V gene data show CDR1 as SNHLY and CDR2 as FYNNEI. The CDR3 length is 15 residues. With 4 bases removed from V and 0 bases from J, the gap between germline ends came to 10 bases. The CDR3 is CASSGWGYSNQPQHF. DNA of the CDR3: TGTGCCAGCAGTGGATGGGGCTATAGCAATCAGCCCCAGCATTTT.

The CDR3 DNA reads TGCGCCAGCAGCACTGGACAGACCCTTCACGAGACCCAGTACTTC. This sequence encodes CASSTGQTLHETQYF. V is TRBV5-1 and J is TRBJ2-5; tentatively, D is TRBD1 (6 bases). This CDR3 comprises 15 residues. With 4 bases removed from V and 5 bases from J, the gap between germline ends came to 18 bases. Germline V gene data show CDR1 as SGHRS and CDR2 as YFSETQ.

The chain uses TRBV24-1 and TRBJ1-5; D is possibly TRBD1 (5 bases). Germline V gene lookup returns CDR1 KGHDR and CDR2 SFDVKD. V lost 6 bases and J lost 2, with 31 bases in between. The CDR3 consists of 21 residues. The CDR3 DNA sequence: TGTGCCACCAGTATCTTTTCTGAGACAGTGAATATTATCCTCCGCAATCAGCCCCAGCATTTT. This translates into CATSIFSETVNIILRNQPQHF.

The V gene is TRBV30, the J gene TRBJ1-2; TRBD1 might be the D (6 bases). The CDR3 is made up of 16 amino acids. In germline, CDR1 is GTSNPN, CDR2 SVGIG (reference sequence). The germline V and J ends were trimmed by 3 bases and 4 bases, with 21 bases remaining between them. For the CDR3, the DNA is TGTGCCTGGAGAGGGGCAGGGGCCCGCATAGTCTATGGCTACACCTTC. This sequence encodes CAWRGAGARIVYGYTF.

The V gene is TRBV4-2, the J gene TRBJ1-2; possible D gene TRBD1, 5 bases. Trimming stripped 1 base from V and 0 bases from J, with 9 bases between. Germline V lookup: CDR1 LGHNA, CDR2 YNFKEQ. The CDR3 has 15 amino acids. The CDR3 loop is CASSQGTGANYGYTF. The DNA for the CDR3 is TGTGCCAGCAGCCAAGGTACGGGGGCTAACTATGGCTACACCTTC.

V is TRBV4-1 and J is TRBJ2-5, with a possible D match to TRBD1 (6 bases). CDR1 and CDR2 (germline): MGHRA, YSYEKL. Between the trimmed V and J ends, which lost 4 bases and 0 bases, there was a span of 21 bases. This CDR3 comprises 18 residues. In nucleotides, the CDR3 is TGCGCCAGCAGCCCATTGGGTGGGGGCCATAAAGACCAAGAGACCCAGTACTTC. Its protein product is CASSPLGGGHKDQETQYF.

V gene TRBV27 combines with J gene TRBJ2-3; 7 positions match TRBD2. The V segment lost 2 bases and the J segment 4 bases; nucleotides outside the gene matches: 9. CDR1 and CDR2 (germline): MNHEY, SMNVEV (reference sequence). This CDR3 spans 16 amino acids. The CDR3 loop is CASSLVGGLGPDTQYF. DNA of the CDR3: TGTGCCAGCAGTTTAGTTGGTGGACTAGGGCCAGATACGCAGTATTTT.